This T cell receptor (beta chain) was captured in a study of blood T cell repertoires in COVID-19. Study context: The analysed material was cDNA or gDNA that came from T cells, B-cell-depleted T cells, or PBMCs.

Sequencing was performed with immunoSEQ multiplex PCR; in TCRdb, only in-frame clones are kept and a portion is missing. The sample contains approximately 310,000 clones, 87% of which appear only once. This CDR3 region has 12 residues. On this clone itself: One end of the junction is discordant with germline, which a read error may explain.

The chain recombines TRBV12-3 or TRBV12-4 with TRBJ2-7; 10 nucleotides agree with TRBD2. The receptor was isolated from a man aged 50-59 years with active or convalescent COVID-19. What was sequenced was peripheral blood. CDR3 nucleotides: TGTGCCAGCAGTTTCGGGCTAGCGGGGGTCGACTTC. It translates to CASSFGLAGVDF.